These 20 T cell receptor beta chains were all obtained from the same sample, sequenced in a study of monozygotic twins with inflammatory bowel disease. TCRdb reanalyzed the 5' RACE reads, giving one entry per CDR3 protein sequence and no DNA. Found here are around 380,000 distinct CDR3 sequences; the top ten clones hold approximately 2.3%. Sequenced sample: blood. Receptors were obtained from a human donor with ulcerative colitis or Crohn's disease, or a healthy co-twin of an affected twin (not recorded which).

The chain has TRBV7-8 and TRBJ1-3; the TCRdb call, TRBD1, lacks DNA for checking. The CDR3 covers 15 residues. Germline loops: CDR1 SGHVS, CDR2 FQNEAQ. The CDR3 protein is CASTPQRYSGNTIYF.

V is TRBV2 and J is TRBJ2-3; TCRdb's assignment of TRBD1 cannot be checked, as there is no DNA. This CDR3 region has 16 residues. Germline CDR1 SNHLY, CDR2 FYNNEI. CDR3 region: CASSDRRTGYTDTQYF.

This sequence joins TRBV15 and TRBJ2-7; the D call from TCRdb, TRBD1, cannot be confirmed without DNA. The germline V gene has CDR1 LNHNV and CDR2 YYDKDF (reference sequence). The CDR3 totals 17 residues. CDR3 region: CATSRDRVQWGSYEQYF.

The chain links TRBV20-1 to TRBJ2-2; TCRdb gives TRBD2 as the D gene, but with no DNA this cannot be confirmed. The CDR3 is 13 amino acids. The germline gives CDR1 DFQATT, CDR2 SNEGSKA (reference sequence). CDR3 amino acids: CSYRARGTGELFF.

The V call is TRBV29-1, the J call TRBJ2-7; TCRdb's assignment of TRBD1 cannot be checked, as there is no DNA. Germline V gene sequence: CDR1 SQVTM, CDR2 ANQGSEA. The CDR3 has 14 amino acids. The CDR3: CSVGETEFTYEQYF.

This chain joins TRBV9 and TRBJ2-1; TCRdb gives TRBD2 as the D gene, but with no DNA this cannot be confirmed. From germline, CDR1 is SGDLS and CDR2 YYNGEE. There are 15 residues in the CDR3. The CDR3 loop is CASSAVRPATPEQFF.

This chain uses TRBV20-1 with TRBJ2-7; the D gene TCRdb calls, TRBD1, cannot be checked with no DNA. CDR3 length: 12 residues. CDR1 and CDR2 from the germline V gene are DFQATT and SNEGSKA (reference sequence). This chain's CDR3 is CSASEGGYEQYF.

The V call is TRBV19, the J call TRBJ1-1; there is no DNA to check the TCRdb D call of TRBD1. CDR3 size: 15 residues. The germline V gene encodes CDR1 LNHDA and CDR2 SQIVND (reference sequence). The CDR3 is CASGKQGTLNTEAFF.

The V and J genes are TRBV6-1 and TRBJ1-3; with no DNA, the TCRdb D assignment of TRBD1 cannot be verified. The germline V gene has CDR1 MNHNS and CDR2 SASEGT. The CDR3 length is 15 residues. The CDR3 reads CASSGTGGPGNTIYF.

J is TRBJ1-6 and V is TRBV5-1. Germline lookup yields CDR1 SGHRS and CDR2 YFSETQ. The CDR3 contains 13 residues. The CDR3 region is CASSRDGNSPLHF.

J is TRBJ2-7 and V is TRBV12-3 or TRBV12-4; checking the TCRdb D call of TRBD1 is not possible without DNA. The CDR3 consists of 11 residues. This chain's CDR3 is CASSTGYEQYF.

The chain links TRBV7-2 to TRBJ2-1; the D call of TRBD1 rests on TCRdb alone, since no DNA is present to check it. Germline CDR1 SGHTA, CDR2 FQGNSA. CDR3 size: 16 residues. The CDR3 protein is CASSARGVTSYNEQFF.

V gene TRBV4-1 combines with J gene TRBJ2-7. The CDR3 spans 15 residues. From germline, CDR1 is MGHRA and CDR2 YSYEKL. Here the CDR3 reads CASSQLWDSRYEQYF.

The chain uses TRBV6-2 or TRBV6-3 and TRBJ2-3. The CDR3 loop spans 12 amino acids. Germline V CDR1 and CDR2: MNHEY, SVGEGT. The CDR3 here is CASSYSRDTQYF.

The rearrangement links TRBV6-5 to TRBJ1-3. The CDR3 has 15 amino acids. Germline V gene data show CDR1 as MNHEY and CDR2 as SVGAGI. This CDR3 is CASSYSDRSGNTIYF.

The CDR3 sequence: CSARVGFYGYTF. The V gene is TRBV20-1, the J gene TRBJ1-2. The length of the CDR3 is 12 residues. Germline V gene lookup returns CDR1 DFQATT and CDR2 SNEGSKA (reference sequence).

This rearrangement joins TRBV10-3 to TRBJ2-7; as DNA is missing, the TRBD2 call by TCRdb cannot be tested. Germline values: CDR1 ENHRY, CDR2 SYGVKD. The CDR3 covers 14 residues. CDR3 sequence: CAISGGLAGDEQYF.

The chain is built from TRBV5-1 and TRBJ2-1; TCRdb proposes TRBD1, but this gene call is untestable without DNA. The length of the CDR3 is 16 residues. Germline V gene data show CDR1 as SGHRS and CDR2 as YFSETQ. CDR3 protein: CASSPSGGATYNEQFF.

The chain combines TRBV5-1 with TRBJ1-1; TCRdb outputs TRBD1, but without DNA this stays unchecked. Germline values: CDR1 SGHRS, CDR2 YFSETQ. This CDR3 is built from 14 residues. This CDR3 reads CASSFPGAGTEAFF.

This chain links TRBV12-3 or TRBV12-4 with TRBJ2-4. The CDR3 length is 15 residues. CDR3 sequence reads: CASSWGSLAKNIQYF.